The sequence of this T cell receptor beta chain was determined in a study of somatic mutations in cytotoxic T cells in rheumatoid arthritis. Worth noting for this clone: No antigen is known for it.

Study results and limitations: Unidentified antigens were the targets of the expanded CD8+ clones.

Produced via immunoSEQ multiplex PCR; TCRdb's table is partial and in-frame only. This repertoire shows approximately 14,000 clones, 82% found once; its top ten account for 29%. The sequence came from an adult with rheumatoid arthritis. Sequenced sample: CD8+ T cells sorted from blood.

The CDR3 coding sequence is TGTGCCAGCAGCTATCTCCATGGGACAGGGCTTCTCTATGGCTACACCTTC. This gives the protein CASSYLHGTGLLYGYTF. The genes are TRBV14 and TRBJ1-2, with TRBD1 matching 9 bases. V shed 5 bases, J shed 4 bases, and the junction held 14 bases outside the gene matches. This CDR3 has 17 residues. CDR1 SGHDN and CDR2 FVKESK come from the germline V gene.